These 6 T cell receptor beta chains were all obtained from the same sample, sequenced in a study of blood T cell repertoires in COVID-19. Generated by immunoSEQ multiplex PCR, the TCRdb table keeps only in-frame clones and is missing some. The sample has about 120,000 clones; 83% are singletons. The sequencing sample was made of peripheral blood. All receptors derive from an older man with active or convalescent COVID-19.

This rearrangement joins TRBV19 to TRBJ2-1, with 8 bases matching TRBD2. This CDR3 has 19 amino acids. V lost 3 bases and J lost 0; bases outside the gene matches: 13. Germline CDR1 and CDR2: LNHDA and SQIVND (reference sequence). Here the CDR3 reads CASSIGLGSGGDSYNEQFF. The DNA of the CDR3 is TGTGCCAGTAGTATTGGTTTGGGGAGCGGGGGTGACTCCTACAATGAGCAGTTCTTC.

The CDR3 DNA sequence: TGTGCCAGCAGCTTAAATCCGGGAGCCACTGAAGCTTTCTTT. This codes for CASSLNPGATEAFF. This rearrangement joins TRBV7-2 to TRBJ1-1; no reliable D call. The CDR3 is made up of 14 amino acids. Germline loops: CDR1 SGHTA, CDR2 FQGNSA. Trimming took 2 bases from V and 4 from J, leaving 11 bases between them.

V gene TRBV5-1 combines with J gene TRBJ2-1; 9 bases are shared with TRBD1. The CDR3 contains 14 residues. Germline loops: CDR1 SGHRS, CDR2 YFSETQ. Trimming at V came to 0 bases and at J to 10 bases, leaving 5 bases not matched to a gene. The DNA of the CDR3 is TGCGCCAGCAGCTTGGCCCCGGGACAGGGAGAGCAGTTCTTC. Translating gives CASSLAPGQGEQFF.

The chain combines TRBV3-1 (or the pseudogene TRBV3-2) with TRBJ2-7; D uncertain. The CDR3 length is 13 residues. With 0 bases removed from V and 3 bases from J, the gap between germline ends came to 6 bases. CDR1 is LGHDT, CDR2 YNNKEL, per germline (reference sequence). CDR3 sequence reads: CASSQESFYEQYF. The DNA of the CDR3 is TGTGCCAGCAGCCAAGAGTCCTTCTACGAGCAGTACTTC.

Here the CDR3 reads CASSDRGYEQYF. The CDR3, as DNA: TGTGCCAGCTCTGACAGGGGGTACGAGCAGTACTTC. The V call is TRBV18, the J call TRBJ2-7, with TRBD1 identical over 9 bases. Germline V lookup: CDR1 KGHSH, CDR2 LQKENI. J gave up 4 bases and V 6 bases, and 1 base lay outside the gene matches. This CDR3 region has 12 residues.

The chain employs TRBV6-2 or TRBV6-3 and TRBJ2-5, with 7 bases matching TRBD1. Per the germline V gene, CDR1 is MNHEY and CDR2 is SVGEGT. The V segment lost 3 bases and the J segment 4 bases; nucleotides outside the gene matches: 5. The CDR3 consists of 14 residues. The CDR3 bases are TGTGCCAGCAGTTATTTGACAGGGCCAGAGACCCAGTACTTC. Encoded protein: CASSYLTGPETQYF.